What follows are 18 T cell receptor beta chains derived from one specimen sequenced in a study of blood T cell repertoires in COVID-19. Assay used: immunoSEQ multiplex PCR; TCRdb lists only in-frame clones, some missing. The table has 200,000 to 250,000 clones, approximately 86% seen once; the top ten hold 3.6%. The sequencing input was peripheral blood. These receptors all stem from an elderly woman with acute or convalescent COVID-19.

The CDR3 loop is CASSKGSPDTAGFDYTF. CDR3 nucleotides: TGTGCCAGCAGCAAAGGATCTCCGGACACGGCCGGTTTTGACTACACCTTC. This chain joins TRBV21-1 and TRBJ1-2; TRBD1, as called in the table, went unchecked against the DNA. TRBV21-1 is a recognized pseudogene. The CDR3 is 17 residues long.

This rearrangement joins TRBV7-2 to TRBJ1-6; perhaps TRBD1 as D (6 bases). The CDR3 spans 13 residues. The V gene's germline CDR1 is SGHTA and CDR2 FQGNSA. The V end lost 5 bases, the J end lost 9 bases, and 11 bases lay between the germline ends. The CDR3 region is CASSDTGFSPLHF. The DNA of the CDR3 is TGTGCCAGCAGCGATACAGGGTTTTCACCCCTCCACTTT. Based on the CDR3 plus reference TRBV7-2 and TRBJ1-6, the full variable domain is GAGVSQSPSNKVTEKGKDVELRCDPISGHTALYWYRQSLGQGLEFLIYFQGNSAPDKSGLPSDRFSAERTGGSVSTLTIQRTQQEDSAVYLCASSDTGFSPLHFGNGTRLTVT.

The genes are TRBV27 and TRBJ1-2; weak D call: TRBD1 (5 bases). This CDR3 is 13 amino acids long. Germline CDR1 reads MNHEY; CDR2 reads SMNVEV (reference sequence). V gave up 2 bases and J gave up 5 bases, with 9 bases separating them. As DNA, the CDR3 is TGTGCCAGCAGTTTAAGGGGCCAGTATGGCTACACCTTC. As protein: CASSLRGQYGYTF.

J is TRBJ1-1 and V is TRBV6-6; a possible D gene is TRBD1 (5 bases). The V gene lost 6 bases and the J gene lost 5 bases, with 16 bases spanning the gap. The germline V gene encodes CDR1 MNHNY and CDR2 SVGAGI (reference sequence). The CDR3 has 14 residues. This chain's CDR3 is CASSALGGGTEAFF. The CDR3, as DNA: TGTGCCAGCAGCGCCCTTGGGGGGGGTACTGAAGCTTTCTTT.

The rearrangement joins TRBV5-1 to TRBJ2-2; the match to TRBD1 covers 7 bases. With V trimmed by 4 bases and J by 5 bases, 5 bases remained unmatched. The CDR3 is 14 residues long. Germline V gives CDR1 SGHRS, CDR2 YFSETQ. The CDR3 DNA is TGCGCCAGCAGCCCTAGACAGGGTACCGGGGAGCTGTTTTTT. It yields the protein CASSPRQGTGELFF. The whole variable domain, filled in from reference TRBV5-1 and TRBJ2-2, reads KAGVTQTPRYLIKTRGQQVTLSCSPISGHRSVSWYQQTPGQGLQFLFEYFSETQRNKGNFPGRFSGRQFSNSRSEMNVSTLELGDSALYLCASSPRQGTGELFFGEGSRLTVL.

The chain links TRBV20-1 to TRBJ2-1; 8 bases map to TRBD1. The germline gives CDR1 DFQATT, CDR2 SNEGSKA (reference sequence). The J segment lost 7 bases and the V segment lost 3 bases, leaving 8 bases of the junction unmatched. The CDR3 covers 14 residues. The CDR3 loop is CSASNRQGKNEQFF. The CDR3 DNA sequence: TGCAGTGCTAGTAATAGACAGGGGAAGAATGAGCAGTTCTTC.

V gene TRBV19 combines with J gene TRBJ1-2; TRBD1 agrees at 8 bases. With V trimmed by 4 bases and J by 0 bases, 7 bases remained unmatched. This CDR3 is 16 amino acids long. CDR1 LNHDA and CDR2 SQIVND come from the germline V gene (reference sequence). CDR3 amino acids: CASSTGGLSSNYGYTF. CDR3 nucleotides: TGTGCCAGTAGTACAGGGGGCCTTTCTTCTAACTATGGCTACACCTTC.

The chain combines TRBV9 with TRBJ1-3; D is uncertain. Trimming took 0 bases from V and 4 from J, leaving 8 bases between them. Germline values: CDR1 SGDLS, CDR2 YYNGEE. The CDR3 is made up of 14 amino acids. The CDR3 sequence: CASSVGPTGNTIYF. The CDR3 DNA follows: TGTGCCAGCAGCGTAGGGCCCACCGGAAACACCATATATTTT.

CDR3 sequence reads: CASSLDSGGFQETQYF. CDR3 in DNA: TGTGCCAGCAGCTTAGATAGCGGGGGGTTCCAAGAGACCCAGTACTTC. The chain employs TRBV7-3 and TRBJ2-5; 10 positions match TRBD2. Germline V gene lookup returns CDR1 SGHTA and CDR2 FQGTGA. The CDR3 has 16 residues. With 2 bases clipped from V and 1 base from J, the junction kept 4 bases outside the gene matches.

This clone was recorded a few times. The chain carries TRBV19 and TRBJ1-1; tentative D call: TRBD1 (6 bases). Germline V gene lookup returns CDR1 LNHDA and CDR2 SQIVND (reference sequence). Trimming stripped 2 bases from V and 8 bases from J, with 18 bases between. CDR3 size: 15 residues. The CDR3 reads CASSINGQGFGEAFF. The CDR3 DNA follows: TGTGCCAGTAGTATAAATGGGCAGGGGTTTGGGGAAGCTTTCTTT.

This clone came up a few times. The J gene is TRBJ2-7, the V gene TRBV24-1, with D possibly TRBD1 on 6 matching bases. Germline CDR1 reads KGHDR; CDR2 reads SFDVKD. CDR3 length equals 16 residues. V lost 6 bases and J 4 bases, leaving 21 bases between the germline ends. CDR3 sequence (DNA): TGTGCCACCAGTTACGGACGGCACATAGGGGGTTACGAGCAGTACTTC. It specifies CATSYGRHIGGYEQYF.

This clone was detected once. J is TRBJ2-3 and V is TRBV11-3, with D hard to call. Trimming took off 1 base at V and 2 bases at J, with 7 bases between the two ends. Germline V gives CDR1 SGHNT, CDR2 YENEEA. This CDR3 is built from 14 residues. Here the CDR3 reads CASSLGGATDTQYF. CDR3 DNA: TGTGCCAGCAGCTTAGGTGGAGCCACAGATACGCAGTATTTT.

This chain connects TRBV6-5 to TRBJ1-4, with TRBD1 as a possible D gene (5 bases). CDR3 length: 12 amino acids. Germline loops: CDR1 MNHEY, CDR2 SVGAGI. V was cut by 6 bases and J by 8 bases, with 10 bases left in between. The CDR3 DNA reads TGTGCCAGCAGCCGACAGTCCGAAAAACTGTTTTTT. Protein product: CASSRQSEKLFF.

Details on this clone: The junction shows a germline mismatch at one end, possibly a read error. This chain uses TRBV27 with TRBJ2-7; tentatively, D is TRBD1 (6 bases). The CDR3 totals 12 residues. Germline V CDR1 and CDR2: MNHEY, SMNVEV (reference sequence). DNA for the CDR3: TGTGCCAGCAGTCCCCATGGGGGCCCGTCCCTCTTC. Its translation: CASSPHGGPSLF.

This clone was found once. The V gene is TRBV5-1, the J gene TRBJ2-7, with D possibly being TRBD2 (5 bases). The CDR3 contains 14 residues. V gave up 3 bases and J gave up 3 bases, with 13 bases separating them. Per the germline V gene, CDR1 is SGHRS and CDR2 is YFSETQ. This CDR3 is CASSSGLEGYEQYF. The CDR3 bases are TGCGCCAGCAGCTCGGGATTGGAAGGCTACGAGCAGTACTTC.

CDR3 region: CASSQRIADTDTQYF. The CDR3 DNA follows: TGTGCCAGCAGCCAGAGGATAGCGGACACAGATACGCAGTATTTT. This chain uses TRBV5-8 with TRBJ2-3; a possible D gene is TRBD2 (6 bases). The V gene lost 4 bases and the J gene lost 2 bases, with 14 bases spanning the gap. The CDR3 has 15 residues. Germline V gene data show CDR1 as SGHTS and CDR2 as YDEGEE.

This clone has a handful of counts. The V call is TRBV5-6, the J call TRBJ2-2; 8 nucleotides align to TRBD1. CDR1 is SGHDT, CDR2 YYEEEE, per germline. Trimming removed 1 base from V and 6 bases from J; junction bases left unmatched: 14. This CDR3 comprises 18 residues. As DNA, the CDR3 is TGTGCCAGCAGCTTGTGGGGGATGCAGGGGGCGATGGCCGGGGAGCTGTTTTTT. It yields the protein CASSLWGMQGAMAGELFF.

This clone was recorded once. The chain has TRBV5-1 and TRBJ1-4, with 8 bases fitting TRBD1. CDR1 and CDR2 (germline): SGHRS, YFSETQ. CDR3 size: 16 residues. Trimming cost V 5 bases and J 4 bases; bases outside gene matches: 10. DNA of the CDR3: TGCGCCAGCAGAGAAACCCAGGGGGCTAGTAATGAAAAACTGTTTTTT. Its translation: CASRETQGASNEKLFF.